The sequence of this T cell receptor beta chain was determined in a study of lymphopenia after photon versus proton radiotherapy. Produced via immunoSEQ multiplex PCR; TCRdb's table is partial and in-frame only. The data hold approximately 170,000 clones, with about 88% observed a single time. Germline loops: CDR1 SGHTS, CDR2 YDEGEE. The V and J ends lost 4 bases and 6 bases respectively, with 25 bases between them. The CDR3 has 17 amino acids. This clone was seen once. Its antigen is still unknown. Study-wide results and caveats: Better survival with proton therapy was suggested as possible, not demonstrated. Under photons, naive T cells and diversity fell while effector/memory populations rose.

This receptor was taken from a man aged 50-59 years with gastric cancer. The specimen was peripheral blood, collected from a patient treated with photon-based radiotherapy. The rearrangement joins TRBV5-8 to TRBJ1-1, with D possibly matching TRBD1 (5 bases). For the CDR3, the DNA is TGTGCCAGCAGCCCCCGTTCCCCCGGGGCAAAAGAAGCTGAAGCTTTCTTT. The encoded protein is CASSPRSPGAKEAEAFF.